Below, one T cell receptor beta chain is given with its context. The table lists this clonotype with a few counts. The antigen this receptor binds is unknown. Qualities for individual bases were not recorded, and no much larger clone is one base off. Via the germline V gene, CDR1 is MDHEN and CDR2 SYDVKM. Including the terminal cysteine and phenylalanine, the CDR3 comprises 17 residues. Just the 51-base CDR3 DNA is kept, in frame starting at base 1. V is trimmed back by 10 bases and J by 8 bases, and the junction contains 18 bases that no gene match accounts for. The source of the sample is a study of blood T cells in healthy people across ages (dated by TCRdb to between 2014 and 2017). About the study as a whole: In model experiments, roughly one uniquely barcoded TCR beta cDNA molecule per two T cells was captured by template switching. Two additional independent replicas of 1 million unique cDNA reads from the same blood draw were analyzed for two donors (one aged 18 to 30 and one aged 80 or older). Using deep sequencing normalized with unique cDNA molecular identifiers, the study measured how TCR beta repertoire diversity changes with age. The donors were divided into four age groups: young (average approximately 17 years), middle-aged (about 39), aged (approximately 62) and long-lived (nearly 85).

On the study overall, not on this receptor specifically: Bulk unsorted PBMC profiling prevented conclusive comparison of naive and antigen-experienced compartments. Compared with the aged group, the long-lived group had more naive CD4+ T cells, fewer expanded clones and increased TCR diversity, a pattern suggesting age selection. Donor CMV infection status was unknown, potentially confounding age-related changes in expanded clonotypes. There was a strong correlation between observed TCR beta diversity and the percentage of naive T cells measured by flow cytometry. As age increased, observed TCR beta diversity per million T cells dropped in a roughly linear way, and a significant reduction was already evident by age around 41. Estimates of total diversity based on one million sequenced T cells were considered lower bounds and underestimates.

Library prep was done by 5' RACE. TCRdb names Illumina HiSeq 2500 as the instrument used. A second roughly 6 to 12 cycle PCR used a sample-barcoded 5' primer and a J-beta primer mix. A template-switch 5' adaptor carrying 12 random nucleotides introduced a unique molecular identifier onto each TCR beta cDNA molecule. Each sample yielded at least 2.5 million CDR3-containing paired-end reads. The Mint cDNA synthesis kit, primed by a TRBC-specific oligonucleotide, was used to synthesize first-strand cDNA from all RNA. After uracil-DNA glycosylase treatment, a first 18-cycle PCR used universal primers M1SS and BC2_uni_R on all cDNA. The authors processed their data as follows. Each sample was normalized by randomly selecting 1 million high-quality reads, each carrying a distinct molecular identifier. Instead of being binned into consensus sequences, reads that shared molecular identifiers were thrown out. MiTCR, with a Q25 quality threshold and the strictest error-elimination algorithm, was used for CDR3 identification, clonotype clustering and error correction. Lower-bound total TCR beta diversity was estimated with a nonparametric unseen species model using Euler transformation. TCRdb cleaned the public reads at Q25 with fastp, built clones with MiXCR and kept in-frame beta chains. CDR3 protein duplicates are merged, each entry listing the most common genes and DNA. These V and J calls are TCRdb output, not the study's own analysis. Recorded for this sample are approximately 960,000 distinct CDR3 sequences; just under 30% of them occurred a single time. Clones ranked in the top ten supply approximately 10% of the sample.

The roughly 39 donors, aged 6 to 90 years, were systemically healthy Caucasian individuals from Russia. Each donor gave about 9.7 milliliters of peripheral blood, drawn into EDTA-treated Vacutainer tubes. Ficoll-Paque density-gradient centrifugation was used to isolate PBMCs, with at least 6.5 million per sample. Trizol reagent was used to extract total RNA from the PBMCs, yielding at least 5.5 micrograms per sample. For every donor, an aliquot of PBMCs went through flow cytometry to measure the percentages of naive CD45RAhigh/CD27high T cells. This sample also belongs to another study, concerning T cells of mothers and their children. As the second study states: Donors were nine systemically healthy Caucasian individuals: three mothers and their six children. cDNA synthesis consumed the entire amount of extracted RNA, loaded at 1.5 ug RNA in each 15 ul reaction. In the second PCR, sample barcodes and 2-4 random nucleotides were introduced via the M1S primer. Over 9.5 million TCR beta CDR3 reads were obtained for each mother, and around 2.7 million reads were obtained for each child. In both related and unrelated pairs, thymic selection shapes the output of TCR recombination in a similar way, with inherited differences having only a minor effect. Normalized repertoire overlap was always found to be slightly, but never significantly, higher in related mother-child pairs than in unrelated mother-child pairs. With a sensitivity of approximately 100 clones per million clonotypes, no persistent microchimeric T cell clones were detected. In the study, deep NGS was used to compare the TCR beta repertoires of mothers and children, and features distinguishing related mother-child pairs from unrelated individuals were sought. Mothers averaged about 40 +/- 4 years of age and children averaged about 10 +/- 4 years. After adapter ligation with NEBNext reagents, the libraries were sequenced on Illumina HiSeq 2000 with 100+100 nt paired-end reads. Mother and child libraries were prepared a month apart and sequenced in separate runs to prevent cross-contamination. Each donor had between roughly 450,000 and 2,100,000 distinct TCR beta clonotypes identified. Naive TCR beta clonotypes were estimated from low-frequency clonotypes matched to each donor's FACS-determined naive share, without sorting.

The chain employs TRBV28 and TRBJ2-1; a stretch of 12 junction bases matches TRBD2. Material for sequencing was blood. This clonotype originated in a woman in her thirties or forties in good health. The sequenced DNA: TGTGCCACCTTTTCTCCGGGACTAGCGGGCTCACCCGATGAGCAGTTCTTC. This encodes CATFSPGLAGSPDEQFF. The entire variable domain, with the stretches around the CDR3 drawn from the reference TRBV28 and TRBJ2-1 proteins, is DVKVTQSSRYLVKRTGEKVFLECVQDMDHENMFWYRQDPGLGLRLIYFSYDVKMKEKGDIPEGYSVSREKKERFSLILESASTNQTSMYLCATFSPGLAGSPDEQFFGPGTRLTVL.